Below, 13 T cell receptor beta chains from the same sample are listed, as sequenced in a study of beta chain features in type 1 diabetes listed by TCRdb under 2018. Library prep was done by the immunoSEQ multiplex PCR assay. All of the isolated RNA was reverse transcribed with the High Capacity cDNA Reverse Transcription Kit, so expressed TCRB transcripts were sequenced. The table comes from immuneACCESS by way of TCRdb, which keeps in-frame sequences with V and J called. Part of the clones is missing from these tables; in studies checked, under half for an unresolved V gene and the rest for unknown reasons. The sample table shows under 950,000 clones, and roughly 17% are seen once. The ten largest clones capture 0.02% to 0.025% of the sample. The specimen sequenced was naive CD4+ T cells from blood. The sample's cell subset or site label, decoded: true naive CD4+ T cells. The receptors originated from a woman younger than 30 in good health.

The V gene is TRBV28, the J gene TRBJ2-1; unclear D gene. Germline-derived CDR1 and CDR2 are MDHEN and SYDVKM. The CDR3 loop spans 12 amino acids. Trimming pared 6 bases from V and 10 bases from J, leaving 13 bases between. The CDR3 loop reads CASSPSPREQFF. CDR3 nucleotides: TGTGCCAGCAGCCCAAGTCCTCGAGAGCAGTTCTTC.

This clone was detected only a few times. The rearrangement links TRBV28 to TRBJ2-1; 11 bases line up with TRBD1. V was clipped by 6 bases and J by 4 bases; unmatched bases: 5. The CDR3 is 15 amino acids. Germline lookup yields CDR1 MDHEN and CDR2 SYDVKM. The CDR3 is CASRVGTGGYNEQFF. CDR3 DNA sequence: TGTGCCAGCAGGGTTGGGACAGGGGGATACAATGAGCAGTTCTTC.

In this sample, this clone turned up a few times. The rearrangement uses TRBV5-6 and TRBJ2-4; D ambiguous. The V gene's germline CDR1 is SGHDT and CDR2 YYEEEE. V lost 2 bases and J 5 bases, leaving 20 bases between the germline ends. The CDR3 totals 17 residues. The CDR3 nucleotides read TGTGCCAGCAGCTTCTTAACCCACGGTCAGGCAGAAAACATTCAGTACTTC. This encodes CASSFLTHGQAENIQYF.

The rearrangement uses TRBV5-1 and TRBJ1-4; no clear D. The CDR3 contains 14 residues. Germline V gives CDR1 SGHRS, CDR2 YFSETQ. Trimming shortened V by 1 base and J by 4 bases, and 8 bases separated the two germline ends. CDR3 protein: CASSLPGVNEKLFF. The CDR3 nucleotides are TGCGCCAGCAGCTTGCCCGGGGTTAATGAAAAACTGTTTTTT.

In this sample, this clone turned up a few times. The chain links TRBV18 to TRBJ2-5; maybe TRBD1 (5 bases). Between the trimmed V and J ends, which lost 5 bases and 5 bases, there was a span of 12 bases. This CDR3 has 13 amino acids. Germline CDR1 is KGHSH and CDR2 is LQKENI. CDR3 bases: TGTGCCAGCTCAACACAGGTCCGGGAGACCCAGTACTTC. Residues: CASSTQVRETQYF. Together with reference TRBV18 and TRBJ2-5, the CDR3 gives the full variable domain: NAGVMQNPRHLVRRRGQEARLRCSPMKGHSHVYWYRQLPEEGLKFMVYLQKENIIDESGMPKERFSAEFPKEGPSILRIQQVVRGDSAAYFCASSTQVRETQYFGPGTRLLVL.

The chain combines TRBV7-9 with TRBJ2-3; weak D call: TRBD1 (6 bases). Trimming left V 5 bases short and J 5 bases short, with 11 bases between. The CDR3 sequence is 13 residues long. CDR1 is SEHNR and CDR2 is FQNEAQ in the germline V gene (reference sequence). This CDR3 is CASSQRGLDTQYF. CDR3 nucleotide sequence: TGTGCCAGCAGCCAGAGGGGGTTAGATACGCAGTATTTT. The variable domain in full, completed from reference TRBV7-9 and TRBJ2-3, reads DTGVSQNPRHKITKRGQNVTFRCDPISEHNRLYWYRQTLGQGPEFLTYFQNEAQLEKSRLLSDRFSAERPKGSFSTLEIQRTEQGDSAMYLCASSQRGLDTQYFGPGTRLTVL.

The V and J genes are TRBV6-5 and TRBJ2-1; 14 nucleotides agree with TRBD2. V was pared by 7 bases and J by 9 bases, with 8 bases of the junction left unmatched. The CDR3 length is 15 residues. The V gene's germline CDR1 is MNHEY and CDR2 SVGAGI. The chain's CDR3 is CASNSGTSGSGEQFF. The CDR3 DNA is TGTGCCAGCAACTCAGGGACTAGCGGGAGTGGTGAGCAGTTCTTC.

In its sample, this clone was seen a few times. This rearrangement joins TRBV28 to TRBJ1-4, with a tentative D call TRBD1 (6 bases). There are 13 residues in the CDR3. The germline V and J ends were trimmed by 4 bases and 7 bases, with 10 bases remaining between them. The germline V gene encodes CDR1 MDHEN and CDR2 SYDVKM. CDR3 loop: CASSSTGTEKLFF. The CDR3 bases are TGTGCCAGCAGTTCTACAGGGACTGAAAAACTGTTTTTT.

This clone was seen a few times. The J gene is TRBJ2-3, the V gene TRBV13; D gene ambiguous. With 3 bases removed from V and 0 bases from J, the gap between germline ends came to 4 bases. This CDR3 has 13 amino acids. Germline V lookup: CDR1 PRHDT, CDR2 FYEKMQ (reference sequence). Here the CDR3 DNA reads TGTGCCAGCAGCTTTTTTAGCACAGATACGCAGTATTTT. Protein: CASSFFSTDTQYF.

This clone was detected a few times. The chain employs TRBV19 and TRBJ1-2; no definite D call. The V end lost 5 bases, the J end lost 3 bases, and 13 bases lay between the germline ends. CDR3 size: 14 residues. Germline CDR1 reads LNHDA; CDR2 reads SQIVND (reference sequence). CDR3 DNA sequence: TGTGCCAGTAGTCCTGAGGCTGCTTACTATGGCTACACCTTC. It encodes CASSPEAAYYGYTF.

A few counts support this clone. The chain links TRBV4-3 to TRBJ2-5; 10 nucleotides agree with TRBD1. V shed 3 bases, J shed 4 bases, and the junction held 2 bases outside the gene matches. Germline values: CDR1 LGHNA, CDR2 YSLEER. This CDR3 has 14 amino acids. The CDR3 reads CASSQGQGIETQYF. The CDR3 DNA sequence: TGCGCCAGCAGCCAGGGACAGGGGATAGAGACCCAGTACTTC.

V is TRBV2 and J is TRBJ2-7, with TRBD1 matching 9 bases. The V segment lost 5 bases and the J segment 4 bases; nucleotides outside the gene matches: 15. The V gene's germline CDR1 is SNHLY and CDR2 FYNNEI. This CDR3 has 17 amino acids. The CDR3 DNA follows: TGTGCCAGCAGTCGAACCTTGCCGGGACAGGGTTGGTACGAGCAGTACTTC. This sequence encodes CASSRTLPGQGWYEQYF.

As for this clone: In the same sample, other DNA sequences code for this CDR3. The chain combines TRBV18 with TRBJ1-5; 8 positions match TRBD1. This CDR3 is built from 15 residues. Losses at the gene ends were 2 bases for V and 3 bases for J; bases not matched to a gene: 3. Per germline, CDR1 KGHSH and CDR2 LQKENI. The CDR3 DNA sequence: TGTGCCAGCTCACCAGGACAGGGCTACAATCAGCCCCAGCATTTT. Protein product: CASSPGQGYNQPQHF.